This TCR beta chain was sequenced during a study of T cells after yellow fever vaccination. Study results and caveats: Most clones from primary vaccination were detected again post-booster (roughly 96% CD4, approximately 90% CD8).

In making TCR cDNA, 5'RACE template switching added a universal primer site and UMIs to it. TCRdb re-called the 5' RACE reads through MiXCR, storing one row per CDR3 protein. The table has 340,000 or so distinct CDR3 sequences, around 12% seen once. There are a few counts of this clonotype. Antigen unknown. The CDR3 runs 13 residues. Deletions cut 6 bases from V and 3 bases from J, with 11 bases between. The germline CDR1 and CDR2 sequences are SEHNR and FQNEAQ (reference sequence). Sequencing used CD4+ T cells sorted from PBMCs, obtained 15 days after the yellow fever booster vaccination. The TCR sequence derives from a man aged 18 to 30 who received the YFV17D yellow fever vaccine. The chain joins TRBV7-9 to TRBJ1-2; D gene uncertain. For the CDR3, the DNA is TGTGCCAGCAGTCCAAACTTAGACTATGGCTACACCTTC. Its translation is CASSPNLDYGYTF.